This T cell receptor beta chain is from a study of Ad26.COV2.S vaccination and SARS-CoV-2 variants. Study-level background: Administration of Ad26.COV2.S was intramuscular, either once or twice 56 days apart.

Findings and caveats of the study: Possibly, TCR breadth and depth analyses underestimated total T cell responses. Spike-specific TCR breadth in vaccine recipients exceeded that seen in placebo recipients.

In the case of this clone: Its antigen is unidentified.

Clones were read by immunoSEQ multiplex PCR, and TCRdb kept only the in-frame ones, dropping some. This table holds roughly 330,000 clones, 90% found once. As to treatment: around 19 received Ad26.COV2.S at low or high dose, single or two shots; about 5 received placebo; per-sample allocation not given. Day 63 after the first vaccine or placebo injection was the time point for sampling. The origin of this receptor is a person between 18 and 65 years old who received the Ad26.COV2.S COVID-19 vaccine or a placebo. Sequenced material: peripheral blood, taken in a trial of Ad26.COV2.S vaccine versus placebo.

The CDR3 DNA is TGTGCCAGCAGTTATATAAACACTGAAGCTTTCTTT. As protein: CASSYINTEAFF. The V and J genes are TRBV6-5 and TRBJ1-1; D is ambiguous. The CDR3 runs to 12 residues. Germline V CDR1 and CDR2: MNHEY, SVGAGI. Trimming removed 3 bases at V and 2 bases at J, with 4 bases between.